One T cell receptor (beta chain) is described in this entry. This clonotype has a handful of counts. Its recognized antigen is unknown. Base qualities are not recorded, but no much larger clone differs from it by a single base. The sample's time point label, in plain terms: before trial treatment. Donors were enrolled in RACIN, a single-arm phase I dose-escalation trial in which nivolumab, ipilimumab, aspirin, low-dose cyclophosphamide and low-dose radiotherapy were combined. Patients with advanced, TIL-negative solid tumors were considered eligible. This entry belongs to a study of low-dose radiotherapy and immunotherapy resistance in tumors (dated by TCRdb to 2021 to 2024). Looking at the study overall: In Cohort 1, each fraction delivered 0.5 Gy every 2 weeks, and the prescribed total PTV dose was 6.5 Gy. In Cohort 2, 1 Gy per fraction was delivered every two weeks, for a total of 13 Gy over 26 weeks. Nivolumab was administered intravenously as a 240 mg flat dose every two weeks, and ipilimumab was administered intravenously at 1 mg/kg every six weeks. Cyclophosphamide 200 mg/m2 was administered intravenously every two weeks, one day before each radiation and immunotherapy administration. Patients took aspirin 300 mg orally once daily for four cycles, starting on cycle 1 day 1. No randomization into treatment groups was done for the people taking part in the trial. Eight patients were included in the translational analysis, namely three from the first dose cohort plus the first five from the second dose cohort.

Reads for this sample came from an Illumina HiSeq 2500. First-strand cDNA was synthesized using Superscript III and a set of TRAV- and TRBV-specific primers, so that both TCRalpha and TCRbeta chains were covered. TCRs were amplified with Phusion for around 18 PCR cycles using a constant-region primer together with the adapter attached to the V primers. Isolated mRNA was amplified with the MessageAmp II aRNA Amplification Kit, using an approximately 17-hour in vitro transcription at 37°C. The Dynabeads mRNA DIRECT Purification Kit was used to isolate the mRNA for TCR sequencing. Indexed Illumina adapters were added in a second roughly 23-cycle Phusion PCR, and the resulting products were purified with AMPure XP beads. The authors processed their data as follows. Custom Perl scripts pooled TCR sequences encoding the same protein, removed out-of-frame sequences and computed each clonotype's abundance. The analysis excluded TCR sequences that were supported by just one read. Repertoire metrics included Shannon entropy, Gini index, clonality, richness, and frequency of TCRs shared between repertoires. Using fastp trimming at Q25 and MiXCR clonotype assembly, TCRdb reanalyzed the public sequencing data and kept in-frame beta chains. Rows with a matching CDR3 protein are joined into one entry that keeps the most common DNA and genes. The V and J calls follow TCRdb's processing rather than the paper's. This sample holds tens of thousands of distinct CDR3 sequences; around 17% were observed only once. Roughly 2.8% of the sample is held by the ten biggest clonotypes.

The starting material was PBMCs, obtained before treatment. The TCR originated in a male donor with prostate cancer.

The DNA sequence reads TGTGCCAGCAACAGGGAGGTCACCGGGGAGCTGTTTTTT. This codes for CASNREVTGELFF. The V and J segments used are TRBV6-2 or TRBV6-3 and TRBJ2-2; the D call is possibly TRBD1 or TRBD2, each sharing 6 bases. V lost 7 bases and J lost 4 bases; the stretch between them is 10 bases long. The CDR3 has 13 amino acids, counting the end cysteine and phenylalanine. Only CDR3 DNA is held: 39 bases, read in frame from base 1. CDR1 and CDR2, per the germline V gene, are MNHEY and SVGEGT.